This TCR beta chain originates from a study of shared clonotypes between healthy human individuals. In the authors' methods: Junction-only immunoSEQ sequences carried no quality scores, so filtering differed. Here immunoSEQ multiplex PCR was the method, and the copy in TCRdb shows in-frame clones only, minus some. D and trimming were read from the DNA, whereas the V and J calls and clone size are those reported in that table. The sample shows 2 million to 2.5 million clones, roughly 93% of them seen only once. The receptor was isolated from a man between 18 and 35 years old in good health. Some clones in this sample may be carry-over from other donors' samples. The sample comprised naive CD4+ T cells from PBMCs. The subset is: CD45RA+ positively selected.

This CDR3 reads CASSMAGERYGYTF. CDR3 DNA: TGTGCCAGTAGTATGGCCGGGGAGCGGTATGGCTACACCTTC. The chain couples TRBV19 to TRBJ1-2; D remains unclear. CDR3 length: 14 residues. Germline CDR1 reads LNHDA; CDR2 reads SQIVND (reference sequence). V lost 3 bases and J 5 bases, leaving 13 bases between the germline ends. The full variable domain, with the rest looked up from reference TRBV19 and TRBJ1-2, is DGGITQSPKYLFRKEGQNVTLSCEQNLNHDAMYWYRQDPGQGLRLIYYSQIVNDFQKGDIAEGYSVSREKKESFPLTVTSAQKNPTAFYLCASSMAGERYGYTFGSGTRLTVV.